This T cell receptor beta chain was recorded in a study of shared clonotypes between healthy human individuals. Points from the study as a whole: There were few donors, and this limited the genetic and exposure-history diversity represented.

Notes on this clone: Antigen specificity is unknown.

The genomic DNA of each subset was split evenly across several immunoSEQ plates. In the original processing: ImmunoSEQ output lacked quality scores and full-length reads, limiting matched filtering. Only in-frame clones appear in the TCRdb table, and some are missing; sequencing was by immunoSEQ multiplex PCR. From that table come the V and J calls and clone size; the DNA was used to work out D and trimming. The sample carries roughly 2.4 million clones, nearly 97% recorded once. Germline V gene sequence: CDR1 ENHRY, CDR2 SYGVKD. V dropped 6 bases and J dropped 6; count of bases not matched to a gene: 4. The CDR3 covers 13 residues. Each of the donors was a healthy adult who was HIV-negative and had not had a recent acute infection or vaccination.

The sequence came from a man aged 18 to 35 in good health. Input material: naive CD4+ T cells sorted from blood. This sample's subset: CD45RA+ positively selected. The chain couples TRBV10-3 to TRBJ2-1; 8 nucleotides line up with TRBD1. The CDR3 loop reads CAIRPDRANEQFF. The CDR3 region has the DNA TGTGCCATCAGACCGGACAGGGCCAATGAGCAGTTCTTC.